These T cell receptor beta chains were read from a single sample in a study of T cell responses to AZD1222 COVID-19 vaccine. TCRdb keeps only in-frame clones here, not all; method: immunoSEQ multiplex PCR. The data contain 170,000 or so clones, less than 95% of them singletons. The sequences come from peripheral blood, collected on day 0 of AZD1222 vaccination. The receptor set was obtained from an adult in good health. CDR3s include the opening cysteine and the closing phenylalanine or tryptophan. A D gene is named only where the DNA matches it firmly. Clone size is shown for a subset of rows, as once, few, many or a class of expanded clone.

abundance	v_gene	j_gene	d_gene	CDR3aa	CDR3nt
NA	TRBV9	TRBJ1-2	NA	CASSAEKRGYTF	TGTGCCAGCAGCGCGGAGAAGAGGGGCTACACCTTC
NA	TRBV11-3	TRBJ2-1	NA	CASSLERGGSYNEQFF	TGTGCCAGCAGCTTAGAGCGGGGCGGGTCCTACAATGAGCAGTTCTTC
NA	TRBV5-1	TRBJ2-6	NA	CASSLRVSGANVLTF	TGCGCCAGCAGCCTCAGGGTTTCTGGGGCCAACGTCCTGACTTTC
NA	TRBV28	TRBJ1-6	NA	CASRDQNSPLHF	TGTGCCAGCAGGGATCAGAATTCACCCCTCCACTTT
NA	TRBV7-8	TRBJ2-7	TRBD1	CASSFQGAYEQYF	TGTGCCAGCAGCTTTCAGGGGGCATACGAGCAGTACTTC
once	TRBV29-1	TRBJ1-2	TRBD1	CSAGTADRGYTF	TGCAGCGCTGGGACAGCGGATCGTGGCTACACCTTC
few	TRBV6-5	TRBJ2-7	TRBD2	CASSKLAGAGYEQYF	TGTGCCAGCAGTAAACTAGCGGGGGCCGGCTACGAGCAGTACTTC
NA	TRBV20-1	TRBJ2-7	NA	CSARGPYEQYF	TGCAGTGCTAGGGGTCCCTACGAGCAGTACTTC
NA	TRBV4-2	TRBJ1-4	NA	CASSQDPGTNEKLFF	TGTGCCAGCAGCCAAGATCCAGGGACTAATGAAAAACTGTTTTTT
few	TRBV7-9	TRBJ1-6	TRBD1	CASSLTGGGSLSPLHF	TGTGCCAGCAGCTTAACAGGGGGAGGTTCGTTGTCACCCCTCCACTTT
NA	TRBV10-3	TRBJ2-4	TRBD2	CAISELAGERNIQYF	TGTGCCATCAGCGAACTAGCGGGGGAAAGGAACATTCAGTACTTC
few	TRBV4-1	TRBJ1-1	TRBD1	CASSPNRGEAFF	TGCGCCAGCAGCCCTAACAGGGGGGAAGCTTTCTTT
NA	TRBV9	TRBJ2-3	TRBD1	CASSARQGEIADTQYF	TGTGCCAGCAGCGCACGACAGGGGGAGATCGCAGATACGCAGTATTTT
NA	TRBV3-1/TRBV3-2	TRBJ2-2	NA	CASSHSSGGNNTGELFF	TGTGCCAGCAGCCACTCCTCCGGGGGCAACAACACCGGGGAGCTGTTTTTT
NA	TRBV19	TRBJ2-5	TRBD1	CASASRTGDKETQYF	TGTGCCAGTGCCAGTAGAACAGGGGATAAAGAGACCCAGTACTTC
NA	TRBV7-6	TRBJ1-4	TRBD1	CASSSQGAGNEKLFF	TGTGCCAGCAGCTCACAGGGGGCGGGTAATGAAAAACTGTTTTTT
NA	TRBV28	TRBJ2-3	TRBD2	CASSGSGTSGTDTQYF	TGTGCCAGCAGCGGTTCCGGGACTAGCGGCACAGATACGCAGTATTTT
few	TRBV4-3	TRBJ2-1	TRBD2	CASRLGLEAYNEQFF	TGCGCCAGCAGATTAGGACTAGAGGCCTACAATGAGCAGTTCTTC
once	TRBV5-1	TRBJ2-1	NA	CASSDPGGNNEQFF	TGCGCCAGCAGCGACCCCGGCGGCAACAATGAGCAGTTCTTC
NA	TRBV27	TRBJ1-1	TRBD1	CASSLSVTGANTEAFF	TGTGCCAGCAGTTTATCGGTGACAGGGGCAAACACTGAAGCTTTCTTT
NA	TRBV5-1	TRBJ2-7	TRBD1	CASSPRDRGDSYEQYF	TGCGCCAGCAGCCCACGGGACAGGGGCGACTCCTACGAGCAGTACTTC
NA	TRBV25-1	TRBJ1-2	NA	CASRARTGSYGYTF	TGTGCCAGCAGAGCGCGAACGGGGTCCTATGGCTACACCTTC
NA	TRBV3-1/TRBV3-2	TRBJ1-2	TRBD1	CASSQAGTALYGYTF	TGTGCCAGCAGCCAAGCCGGGACAGCGCTCTATGGCTACACCTTC
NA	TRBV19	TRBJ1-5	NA	CASSIGTGNQPQHF	TGTGCCAGTAGTATAGGGACAGGCAATCAGCCCCAGCATTTT
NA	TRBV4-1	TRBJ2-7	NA	CASSPGPSYEQYF	TGCGCCAGCAGCCCAGGGCCTTCCTACGAGCAGTACTTC
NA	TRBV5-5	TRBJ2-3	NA	CASSLDGADTQYF	TGTGCCAGCAGCTTGGACGGCGCAGATACGCAGTATTTT
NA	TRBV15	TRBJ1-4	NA	CATSRDPLGGNEKLFF	TGTGCCACCAGCAGAGACCCACTGGGGGGAAATGAAAAACTGTTTTTT
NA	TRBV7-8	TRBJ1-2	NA	CASSRAEGYTF	TGTGCCAGCAGCAGGGCGGAGGGCTACACCTTC
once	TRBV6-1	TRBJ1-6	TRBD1	CASSEPDRGNSPLHF	TGTGCCAGCAGTGAGCCAGACAGGGGTAATTCACCCCTCCACTTT
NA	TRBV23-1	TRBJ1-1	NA	CASSQSFRDWSTEAFF	TGCGCCAGCAGTCAATCGTTCCGGGACTGGAGCACTGAAGCTTTCTTT
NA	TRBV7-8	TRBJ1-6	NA	CASSLPGLSIYF	TGTGCCAGCAGCCTGCCAGGTCTGTCTATCTACTTT
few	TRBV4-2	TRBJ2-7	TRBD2	CASSQEAGGLFEQYF	TGTGCCAGCAGCCAAGAGGCGGGGGGCCTATTCGAGCAGTACTTC
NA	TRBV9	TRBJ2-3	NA	CASSVAGVTDTQYF	TGTGCCAGCAGCGTAGCGGGGGTCACAGATACGCAGTATTTT
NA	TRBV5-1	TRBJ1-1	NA	CASSLAWTGRNTEAFF	TGCGCCAGCAGCTTGGCCTGGACGGGGAGGAACACTGAAGCTTTCTTT
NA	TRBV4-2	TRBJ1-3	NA	CASSQGALVGSGNTIYF	TGTGCCAGCAGCCAAGGGGCGCTGGTAGGGTCTGGAAACACCATATATTTT
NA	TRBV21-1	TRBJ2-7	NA	CASSPSSSSYEQYF	TGTGCCAGCAGTCCTAGTTCGAGCTCCTACGAGCAGTACTTC
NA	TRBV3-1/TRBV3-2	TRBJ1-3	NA	CASTDTVGENTIYF	TGTGCCAGCACCGATACCGTGGGGGAAAACACCATATATTTT
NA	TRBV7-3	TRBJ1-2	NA	CASSLTPEGAGGYTF	TGTGCCAGCAGCTTAACCCCCGAGGGCGCGGGGGGCTACACCTTC
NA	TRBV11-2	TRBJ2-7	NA	CASRTSSGSYEQYF	TGTGCCAGCAGGACGTCCAGCGGCTCCTACGAGCAGTACTTC
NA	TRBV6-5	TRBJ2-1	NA	CASSLVGNEQFF	TGTGCCAGCAGTTTAGTAGGCAATGAGCAGTTCTTC
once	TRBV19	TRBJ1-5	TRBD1	CASSIDPDRVNPQPQHF	TGTGCCAGTAGTATAGATCCGGACAGGGTAAATCCTCAGCCCCAGCATTTT
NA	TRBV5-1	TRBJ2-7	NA	CASSLRWGSSYEQYF	TGCGCCAGCAGCTTGAGGTGGGGGTCCTCCTACGAGCAGTACTTC
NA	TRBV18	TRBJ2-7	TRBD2	CASSPMIAGGDEQYF	TGTGCCAGCTCACCCATGATAGCGGGGGGGGACGAGCAGTACTTC
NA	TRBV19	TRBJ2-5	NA	CASSIGPGQETQYF	TGTGCCAGTAGTATAGGCCCGGGCCAAGAGACCCAGTACTTC
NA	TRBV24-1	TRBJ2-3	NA	CATSDARKSTDTQYF	TGTGCCACCAGTGATGCCAGGAAAAGCACAGATACGCAGTATTTT
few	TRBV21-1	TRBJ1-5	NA	CASSKGGQGRGQPQHF	TGTGCCAGCAGCAAAGGAGGACAGGGTCGGGGTCAGCCCCAGCATTTT
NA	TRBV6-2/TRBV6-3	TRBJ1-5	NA	CASSRLQEYQPQHF	TGTGCCAGCAGCCGCCTACAGGAATATCAGCCCCAGCATTTT
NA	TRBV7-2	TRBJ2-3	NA	CASSLAGGPGDTQYF	TGTGCCAGCAGCTTAGCGGGGGGGCCAGGGGATACGCAGTATTTT
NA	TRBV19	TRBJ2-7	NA	CASSTDGAGYEQYF	TGTGCCAGTAGCACTGACGGGGCCGGGTACGAGCAGTACTTC
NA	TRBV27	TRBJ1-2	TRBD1	CASSLVGGPRGGYGYTF	TGTGCCAGCAGTTTAGTAGGGGGCCCGCGGGGAGGCTATGGCTACACCTTC
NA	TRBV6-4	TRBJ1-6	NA	CASSEGRGNSPLHF	TGTGCCAGCAGTGAGGGAAGGGGGAACTCACCCCTCCACTTT
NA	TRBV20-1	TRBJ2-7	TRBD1	CSASRQGSYEQYF	TGCAGTGCTAGTAGACAGGGGAGCTACGAGCAGTACTTC
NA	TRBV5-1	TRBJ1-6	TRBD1	CASSLARQGGNSPLHF	TGCGCCAGCAGCTTGGCTCGACAGGGGGGAAATTCACCCCTCCACTTT
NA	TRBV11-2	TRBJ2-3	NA	CASNIGGSDTQYF	TGTGCCAGCAACATAGGGGGGTCAGATACGCAGTATTTT
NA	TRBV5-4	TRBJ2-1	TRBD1	CASSRDRYGEQFF	TGTGCCAGCAGCCGGGACAGGTACGGTGAGCAGTTCTTC
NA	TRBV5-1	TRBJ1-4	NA	CASSPRGGDNEKLFF	TGCGCCAGCAGCCCCCGAGGAGGCGATAATGAAAAACTGTTTTTT
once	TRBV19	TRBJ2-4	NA	CASSIGLRYQSKNIQYF	TGTGCCAGTAGTATAGGTTTGAGGTACCAGTCCAAAAACATTCAGTACTTC
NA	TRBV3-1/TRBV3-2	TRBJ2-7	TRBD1	CASSRDRWYEQYF	TGTGCCAGCAGCCGGGACAGGTGGTACGAGCAGTACTTC
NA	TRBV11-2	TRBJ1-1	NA	CASTSTLRIWAFF	TGTGCCAGCACCTCCACTCTACGGATCTGGGCTTTCTTT